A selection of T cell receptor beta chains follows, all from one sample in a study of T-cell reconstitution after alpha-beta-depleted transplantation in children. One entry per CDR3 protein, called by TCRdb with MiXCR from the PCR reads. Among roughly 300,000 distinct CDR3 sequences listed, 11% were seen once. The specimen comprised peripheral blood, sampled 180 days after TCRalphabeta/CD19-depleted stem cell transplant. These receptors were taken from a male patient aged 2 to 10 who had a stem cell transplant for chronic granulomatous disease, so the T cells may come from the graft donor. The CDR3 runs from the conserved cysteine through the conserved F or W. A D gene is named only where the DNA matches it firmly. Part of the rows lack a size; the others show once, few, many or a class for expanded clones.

CASSLVGQEQYF | TGTGCCAGCAGCTTAGTGGGACAGGAGCAGTACTTC | TRBJ2-7 | TRBV7-6 | TRBD1 | many
CASRNTKLETQYF | TGTGCCAGCAGGAACACCAAGCTGGAGACCCAGTACTTC | TRBJ2-5 | TRBV28 | - | many
CATSRDRANTGELFF | TGTGCCACCAGCAGAGACAGGGCGAACACCGGGGAGCTGTTTTTT | TRBJ2-2 | TRBV15 | - | many
CASSIGKLVYNEQFF | TGTGCCAGTAGTATAGGCAAACTAGTTTACAATGAGCAGTTCTTC | TRBJ2-1 | TRBV19 | - | -
CASSLVLGLTDTQYF | TGCGCCAGCAGCTTGGTACTAGGGTTGACAGATACGCAGTATTTT | TRBJ2-3 | TRBV5-1 | - | many
CASSSVTSAEAFF | TGCGCCAGCAGCTCGGTGACAAGTGCTGAAGCTTTCTTT | TRBJ1-1 | TRBV5-1 | - | many
CASSLDAIYEQYF | TGTGCCAGCAGCTTAGATGCTATTTACGAGCAGTACTTC | TRBJ2-7 | TRBV11-2 | - | many
CASSLDGGPNEQFF | TGTGCCAGCAGTTTAGATGGGGGGCCTAATGAGCAGTTCTTC | TRBJ2-1 | TRBV12-3/TRBV12-4 | - | many
CASSRPDREGYEQYF | TGCGCCAGCAGCCGGCCGGACAGGGAGGGCTACGAGCAGTACTTC | TRBJ2-7 | TRBV5-1 | - | many
CAINPGGAYEQYF | TGTGCCATCAATCCGGGAGGAGCCTACGAGCAGTACTTC | TRBJ2-7 | TRBV10-3 | TRBD2 | many
CASSQRWGVLDTEAFF | TGCGCCAGCAGCCAAAGGTGGGGGGTACTGGACACTGAAGCTTTCTTT | TRBJ1-1 | TRBV4-3 | - | -
CVSRPRLASDTQYF | TGTGTCAGCAGACCTCGGCTTGCCTCGGATACACAGTATTTT | TRBJ2-3 | TRBV6-2/TRBV6-3 | - | -
CASSARKGEAFF | TGTGCCAGCAGCGCGAGGAAAGGGGAAGCTTTCTTT | TRBJ1-1 | TRBV5-4 | - | -
CASSNREAGGNEQYF | TGTGCCAGCTCAAACAGGGAGGCCGGGGGAAACGAGCAGTACTTC | TRBJ2-7 | TRBV18 | - | many
CASSQCQDPCRETQYF | TGCGCCAGCAGTCAATGTCAGGATCCATGTAGGGAGACCCAGTACTTC | TRBJ2-5 | TRBV23-1 | - | -
CASSTALVYEQYF | TGTGCCAGCAGCACTGCCCTGGTCTACGAGCAGTACTTC | TRBJ2-7 | TRBV2 | - | few
CASSPPNRQAYEQYF | TGTGCCAGCAGCCCCCCAAACAGGCAAGCCTACGAGCAGTACTTC | TRBJ2-7 | TRBV11-2 | - | few
CASAPPTGNNEQFF | TGTGCTAGTGCCCCCCCGACAGGTAACAATGAGCAGTTCTTC | TRBJ2-1 | TRBV12-5 | - | many
CASSLKRGREQFF | TGCGCCAGCAGCTTGAAGCGGGGACGCGAGCAGTTCTTC | TRBJ2-1 | TRBV5-1 | TRBD2 | many
CASSGDTSSYNEQFF | TGTGCCAGCAGTGGGGACACTAGCTCCTACAATGAGCAGTTCTTC | TRBJ2-1 | TRBV12-3/TRBV12-4 | - | many
CASSYSTSGGAWLEQFF | TGTGCCAGCAGTTACTCGACTAGCGGGGGGGCCTGGCTTGAGCAGTTCTTC | TRBJ2-1 | TRBV6-5 | TRBD2 | many
CASSEFFSGANVLTF | TGTGCCAGCAGTGAATTCTTCTCTGGGGCCAACGTCCTGACTTTC | TRBJ2-6 | TRBV6-1 | - | many
CSANRGQAPSYEQYF | TGCAGTGCCAACCGGGGACAGGCCCCCTCCTACGAGCAGTACTTC | TRBJ2-7 | TRBV20-1 | TRBD1 | many
CASSSFTGLVTEAFF | TGTGCCAGCAGTTCATTTACAGGGTTGGTGACTGAAGCTTTCTTT | TRBJ1-1 | TRBV12-3/TRBV12-4 | - | few
CASSHGEGPRGTGELFF | TGTGCCAGCAGCCACGGGGAGGGACCACGAGGCACCGGGGAGCTGTTTTTT | TRBJ2-2 | TRBV4-2 | TRBD2 | many
CASSESPGAGNTIYF | TGTGCCAGCAGTGAAAGCCCAGGGGCTGGAAACACCATATATTTT | TRBJ1-3 | TRBV2 | - | many
CAWSVPAIPSYNEQFF | TGTGCCTGGAGTGTACCTGCGATACCGTCGTACAATGAGCAGTTCTTC | TRBJ2-1 | TRBV30 | - | many
CASSPLAGGTDTQYF | TGTGCCAGCAGCCCGCTAGCGGGTGGCACAGATACGCAGTATTTT | TRBJ2-3 | TRBV18 | TRBD2 | many
CATSDSPGLLGSLALDEQFF | TGTGCCACCAGTGATTCGCCGGGTCTACTGGGATCTCTAGCGTTGGATGAGCAGTTCTTC | TRBJ2-1 | TRBV24-1 | - | many
CASSLYGGDGDTQYF | TGTGCCAGCAGCCTCTACGGGGGGGACGGAGATACGCAGTATTTT | TRBJ2-3 | TRBV7-9 | TRBD2 | many
CASSSSGTSGSSAYEQYF | TGTGCCAGCAGCTCTTCCGGGACTAGCGGGTCGTCCGCCTACGAGCAGTACTTC | TRBJ2-7 | TRBV9 | TRBD2 | many
CSVGSGPAVFF | TGCAGCGTTGGTTCGGGGCCAGCGGTGTTTTTT | TRBJ2-2 | TRBV29-1 | - | many
CSAIFSGSYNEQFF | TGCAGTGCTATTTTTAGCGGGTCTTACAATGAGCAGTTCTTC | TRBJ2-1 | TRBV20-1 | TRBD2 | many
CASSLPSEETQYF | TGTGCCAGCAGCCTACCTTCGGAGGAGACCCAGTACTTC | TRBJ2-5 | TRBV5-4 | - | few
CASSSYRLAREGPGQFF | TGTGCCAGCAGCTCATACCGACTAGCGCGGGAGGGCCCGGGGCAGTTCTTC | TRBJ2-1 | TRBV7-8 | TRBD2 | many
CASSLLTGKGANVLTF | TGTGCCAGCAGCTTACTAACGGGGAAAGGGGCCAACGTCCTGACTTTC | TRBJ2-6 | TRBV7-3 | - | many
CSVRLAGGGTQYF | TGCAGCGTTAGACTAGCGGGAGGGGGTACGCAGTATTTT | TRBJ2-3 | TRBV29-1 | TRBD2 | many
CASSTETSGTNEQFF | TGTGCCAGCAGTACGGAGACTAGCGGGACCAATGAGCAGTTCTTC | TRBJ2-1 | TRBV12-3/TRBV12-4 | TRBD2 | -
CASSPRGDSYEQYF | TGTGCCAGCAGCCCGAGGGGAGACTCCTACGAGCAGTACTTC | TRBJ2-7 | TRBV7-2 | - | many
CASSQILAGGEQFF | TGTGCCAGCAGCCAAATACTAGCGGGAGGTGAGCAGTTCTTC | TRBJ2-1 | TRBV3-1 | TRBD2 | -
CASSSYPTGAEAFF | TGTGCCAGCAGTTCTTACCCAACTGGGGCTGAAGCTTTCTTT | TRBJ1-1 | TRBV12-3/TRBV12-4 | - | many
CASSGIIGDSTDTQYF | TGCGCCAGCAGCGGTATTATTGGAGACTCTACAGATACGCAGTATTTT | TRBJ2-3 | TRBV5-1 | - | many
CSFRDRNSYEQYF | TGCAGTTTCCGGGACAGGAACTCCTACGAGCAGTACTTC | TRBJ2-7 | TRBV29-1 | TRBD1 | many
CASTDPQTPNEKLFF | TGTGCCAGCACCGACCCGCAGACGCCTAATGAAAAACTGTTTTTT | TRBJ1-4 | TRBV25-1 | - | many
CSLGFSRSSNEQFF | TGCAGCCTCGGGTTCTCCAGGTCGTCTAATGAGCAGTTCTTC | TRBJ2-1 | TRBV29-1 | - | many
CASSRLAGGGYEQYF | TGTGCCAGCAGTCGACTAGCGGGGGGTGGGTACGAGCAGTACTTC | TRBJ2-7 | TRBV6-5 | TRBD2 | many